The rows below give T cell receptor beta chains drawn from one sample of a study of spatial heterogeneity in lung cancer. TCRdb passed the 5' RACE reads through MiXCR, listing each CDR3 protein once. The sample yields 60,000 to 85,000 distinct CDR3 sequences, about 8.2% seen once. Sequences were derived from PBMCs, sampled at follow-up. Every receptor here comes from a female donor with early-stage non-small cell lung cancer. CDR3s include the opening cysteine and the closing phenylalanine or tryptophan. Fields, in order: V gene, J gene, clone size, D gene, CDR3 protein, CDR3 DNA. D genes are given only for firm matches. Clone size is shown for a subset of rows, as once, few, many or a class of expanded clone.

TRBV5-1	TRBJ1-1	many	.	CASSLEPGTEAFF	TGCGCCAGCAGCTTGGAACCCGGCACTGAAGCTTTCTTT
TRBV7-2	TRBJ1-1	few	TRBD1	CASSLEDRGGTEAFF	TGTGCCAGCAGCTTAGAGGACAGGGGCGGCACTGAAGCTTTCTTT
TRBV20-1	TRBJ1-1	many	.	CSATPNTEAFF	TGCAGTGCTACCCCGAACACTGAAGCTTTCTTT
TRBV7-8	TRBJ2-2	many	.	CASSQEPAGAGELFF	TGTGCCAGCAGTCAGGAGCCAGCGGGCGCCGGGGAGCTGTTTTTT
TRBV20-1	TRBJ1-6	few	.	CSARELHSVASPLHF	TGCAGTGCTAGAGAGCTACACTCCGTCGCTTCACCCCTCCACTTT
TRBV24-1	TRBJ1-1	.	.	CATSDPRGGNTEAFF	TGTGCCACCAGTGACCCCCGGGGCGGAAACACTGAAGCTTTCTTT
TRBV18	TRBJ2-5	many	TRBD2	CASSPAGEETQYF	TGTGCCAGCTCACCAGCGGGAGAGGAGACCCAGTACTTC
TRBV3-1	TRBJ2-3	.	.	CASSPQMTSTVTDTQYF	TGTGCCAGCAGCCCTCAGATGACCTCAACCGTCACAGATACGCAGTATTTT
TRBV28	TRBJ2-7	many	TRBD1	CASRTGPTYEQYF	TGTGCCAGCAGGACAGGGCCCACCTACGAGCAGTACTTC
TRBV18	TRBJ2-1	.	.	CASSPSDKGNEQFF	TGTGCCAGCTCACCTTCGGACAAAGGAAATGAGCAGTTCTTC
TRBV7-3	TRBJ2-3	many	.	CASSLTRTSTDTQYF	TGTGCCAGCAGCTTAACTAGGACTTCCACAGATACGCAGTATTTT
TRBV3-1	TRBJ2-3	.	.	CASSQAEASTDTQYF	TGTGCCAGCAGCCAAGCAGAGGCTAGCACAGATACGCAGTATTTT
TRBV24-1	TRBJ2-5	few	.	CATGQQETQYF	TGTGCCACCGGGCAGCAAGAGACCCAGTACTTC
TRBV27	TRBJ1-1	many	.	CASSSHLSGDTEAFF	TGTGCCAGCAGTTCACACCTATCGGGGGACACTGAAGCTTTCTTT
TRBV29-1	TRBJ1-1	many	.	CSVSSLSTEAFF	TGCAGCGTTTCGAGTTTAAGCACTGAAGCTTTCTTT
TRBV5-6	TRBJ2-5	many	.	CASSRDSQETQYF	TGTGCCAGCAGCCGAGACTCCCAAGAGACCCAGTACTTC
TRBV20-1	TRBJ2-7	.	TRBD2	CSAKAGTSGSEQYF	TGCAGTGCGAAGGCCGGGACTAGCGGGAGCGAGCAGTACTTC
TRBV12-3/TRBV12-4	TRBJ1-1	many	.	CASSLRHTEAFF	TGTGCCAGCAGTTTAAGACACACTGAAGCTTTCTTT
TRBV6-2/TRBV6-3	TRBJ1-6	many	TRBD1	CASSPGQGNNSPLHF	TGTGCCAGCAGTCCCGGACAGGGAAATAATTCACCCCTCCACTTT
TRBV27	TRBJ2-3	many	TRBD2	CASTRGLAGRTDTQYF	TGTGCCAGCACCCGGGGACTAGCGGGTCGCACAGATACGCAGTATTTT
TRBV5-1	TRBJ1-4	many	.	CASSLAAAPAEVLFF	TGCGCCAGCAGCTTGGCCGCGGCCCCAGCGGAGGTACTGTTTTTT
TRBV29-1	TRBJ2-3	many	.	CSIWKAVEGRGSADTQYF	TGCAGCATCTGGAAGGCAGTCGAGGGCAGGGGATCCGCAGATACGCAGTATTTT
TRBV6-5	TRBJ1-2	.	.	CASSYDKRGYGYTF	TGTGCCAGCAGTTACGACAAAAGGGGTTATGGCTACACCTTC
TRBV3-1	TRBJ2-3	.	.	CASSQDASTDTQYF	TGTGCCAGCAGCCAAGATGCCTCCACAGATACGCAGTATTTT
TRBV6-6	TRBJ1-2	many	TRBD1	CASSYVPGQGYGYTF	TGTGCCAGCAGTTACGTCCCGGGACAGGGCTATGGCTACACCTTC
TRBV15	TRBJ1-6	.	.	CATSRYQGGSLHF	TGTGCCACCAGCAGATACCAGGGTGGATCCCTCCACTTT
TRBV29-1	TRBJ2-7	many	.	CSVGAGTLYEQYF	TGCAGCGTTGGAGCCGGGACTCTCTACGAGCAGTACTTC
TRBV7-3	TRBJ2-2	.	.	CASSSGAPGELFF	TGTGCCAGCAGCTCCGGGGCCCCCGGGGAGCTGTTTTTT
TRBV27	TRBJ2-7	few	TRBD2	CASSLSASGRGLEQYF	TGTGCCAGCAGTTTATCGGCAAGCGGGAGGGGGTTAGAGCAGTACTTC
TRBV15	TRBJ2-3	many	.	CATEGGRGTTDTQYF	TGTGCCACCGAGGGCGGAAGGGGGACCACAGATACGCAGTATTTT
TRBV11-2	TRBJ1-3	many	.	CASSPGPNTIYF	TGTGCCAGCAGCCCGGGGCCGAACACCATATATTTT
TRBV27	TRBJ2-7	many	TRBD2	CASSPTSGVSYEQYF	TGTGCCAGCAGCCCGACTAGCGGGGTTAGTTACGAGCAGTACTTC
TRBV5-1	TRBJ1-1	many	TRBD1	CASSRGQQNTEAFF	TGCGCCAGCAGCCGGGGACAGCAGAACACTGAAGCTTTCTTT
TRBV7-8	TRBJ2-1	.	TRBD2	CASSFLGLAGPSYNEQFF	TGTGCCAGCAGCTTCCTGGGACTAGCGGGACCGTCCTACAATGAGCAGTTCTTC